Listed below are T cell receptor beta chains from one sample, sequenced in a study of human T cells and chemical hapten exposure. Each CDR3 protein is one row after TCRdb ran MiXCR on the RACE reads. The sample yields under 200,000 distinct CDR3 sequences, around 30% seen once. Sequenced material: whole blood, taken in connection with sensitization to the hapten diphenylcyclopropenone (DPC). The receptor source for this set is a woman aged 25 to 45 with alopecia areata. Some clones in this sample may be carry-over from other donors' samples. Each CDR3 is given with its conserved first and last residue. Each record gives: clone size, V gene, D gene, J gene, CDR3 protein, CDR3 DNA. The D gene is left open where the match is weak. Where a row states a size, it is once, few, many or the class of an expanded clone; other rows omit it.

>NA|TRBV5-1|NA|TRBJ1-4
CASSLGGEPVKKLFF
TGCGCCAGCAGCTTGGGGGGGGAGCCGGTGAAAAAACTGTTTTTT
>NA|TRBV20-1|NA|TRBJ2-7
CSARMGSAYEQYF
TGCAGTGCTAGAATGGGGAGCGCCTACGAGCAGTACTTC
>NA|TRBV4-2|NA|TRBJ2-1
CASSQDPPSGGLNNEQFF
TGTGCCAGCAGCCAAGATCCCCCCTCGGGGGGCCTGAACAATGAGCAGTTCTTC
>few|TRBV6-4|NA|TRBJ2-1
CASTETYNEQFF
TGTGCCAGTACCGAAACCTACAATGAGCAGTTCTTC
>NA|TRBV20-1|NA|TRBJ1-2
CSARDRTGYGYTF
TGCAGTGCTAGAGACCGGACTGGGTATGGCTACACCTTC
>few|TRBV3-1|TRBD2|TRBJ2-5
CASSLTGLAGGETQYF
TGTGCCAGCAGCCTAACGGGACTAGCGGGAGGAGAGACCCAGTACTTC
>few|TRBV6-2/TRBV6-3|TRBD2|TRBJ2-7
CASSYAPRTSAYEQYF
TGTGCCAGCAGTTACGCCCCCCGGACTAGCGCCTACGAGCAGTACTTC
>few|TRBV20-1|NA|TRBJ2-5
CSASTEETQYF
TGCAGTGCTAGTACCGAAGAGACCCAGTACTTC
>few|TRBV29-1|NA|TRBJ2-5
CSVERGAGETQYF
TGCAGCGTCGAGCGCGGTGCAGGGGAGACCCAGTACTTC
>once|TRBV7-9|NA|TRBJ2-3
CASSSPTSPSSTDTQYF
TGTGCCAGCAGCTCCCCAACTAGTCCGTCTAGCACAGATACGCAGTATTTT
>NA|TRBV7-9|NA|TRBJ2-5
CASSYRRTQETQYF
TGTGCCAGCAGCTACAGGAGAACTCAAGAGACCCAGTACTTC
>few|TRBV9|TRBD2|TRBJ2-2
CASSVAGLAGLGELFF
TGTGCCAGCAGCGTAGCGGGACTAGCGGGATTGGGGGAGCTGTTTTTT
>NA|TRBV21-1|NA|TRBJ2-7
CASSNGPMFGYYEQYF
TGTGCCAGCAGCAATGGTCCCATGTTCGGGTACTACGAGCAGTACTTC
>NA|TRBV29-1|TRBD1|TRBJ2-5
CSARGQGPSETQYF
TGCAGCGCCCGGGGACAGGGACCCTCAGAGACCCAGTACTTC
>NA|TRBV11-1|NA|TRBJ2-3
CASSQRQGGTTDTQYF
TGTGCCAGCAGCCAACGCCAGGGGGGGACCACAGATACGCAGTATTTT
>NA|TRBV28|TRBD1|TRBJ2-7
CASSLGTGQYEEYF
TGTGCCAGCAGTTTAGGGACAGGCCAGTACGAGGAGTACTTC
>many|TRBV20-1|TRBD1|TRBJ1-6
CSATIPGQPYSPLHF
TGCAGTGCTACGATTCCGGGACAGCCCTATTCACCCCTCCACTTT
>few|TRBV7-3|TRBD2|TRBJ2-1
CASSYSGGPYNEQFF
TGTGCCAGCAGCTATAGCGGGGGCCCTTACAATGAGCAGTTCTTC
>few|TRBV5-1|NA|TRBJ2-7
CASSLPDRNYEQYF
TGCGCCAGCAGCTTGCCCGACAGGAACTACGAGCAGTACTTC
>NA|TRBV28|NA|TRBJ2-7
CASIGGVTYEQYF
TGTGCCAGCATCGGAGGGGTTACCTACGAGCAGTACTTC
>once|TRBV11-1|TRBD2|TRBJ2-3
CASSLGWAGGLGDTQYF
TGTGCCAGCAGCTTGGGGTGGGCGGGGGGCCTGGGAGATACGCAGTATTTT
>NA|TRBV9|TRBD2|TRBJ2-5
CASSGSGLAGSLETQYF
TGTGCCAGCAGCGGCTCGGGACTAGCGGGATCGCTGGAGACCCAGTACTTC
>NA|TRBV5-8|NA|TRBJ1-2
CASSRTTGQGKEGYTF
TGTGCCAGCAGCCGCACCACTGGGCAGGGAAAAGAAGGCTACACCTTC
>NA|TRBV20-1|TRBD2|TRBJ2-3
CSARVLAGGPTDTQYF
TGCAGTGCTAGAGTTTTGGCGGGAGGGCCGACAGATACGCAGTATTTT
>NA|TRBV15|TRBD2|TRBJ2-1
CATSSRTSGINEQFF
TGTGCCACCAGCTCGAGGACTAGCGGGATAAATGAGCAGTTCTTC
>few|TRBV6-2/TRBV6-3|NA|TRBJ1-5
CASSSRVGNQPQHF
TGTGCCAGCAGTTCCCGGGTTGGCAATCAGCCCCAGCATTTT
>NA|TRBV18|TRBD1|TRBJ1-2
CASSPQGTVANYGYTF
TGTGCCAGCTCACCACAAGGGACAGTCGCTAACTATGGCTACACCTTC
>NA|TRBV4-3|TRBD2|TRBJ2-7
CASSQKTSGGGSEQYF
TGCGCCAGCAGCCAAAAGACTAGCGGGGGGGGAAGCGAGCAGTACTTC
>NA|TRBV29-1|NA|TRBJ2-6
CSVGQGHSGANVLTF
TGCAGCGTTGGGCAGGGACACTCTGGGGCCAACGTCCTGACTTTC
>NA|TRBV5-5|NA|TRBJ1-5
CASSPEWASNQPQHF
TGTGCCAGCAGCCCCGAGTGGGCGAGCAATCAGCCCCAGCATTTT
>few|TRBV6-2/TRBV6-3|TRBD1|TRBJ1-5
CASSQVDRANQPQHF
TGTGCCAGCAGCCAGGTCGACAGGGCAAATCAGCCCCAGCATTTT
>few|TRBV5-1|NA|TRBJ2-5
CASRWTALQETQYF
TGCGCCAGCAGGTGGACAGCACTCCAAGAGACCCAGTACTTC
>NA|TRBV7-2|NA|TRBJ1-1
CASSLEGMNTEAFF
TGTGCCAGCAGCTTAGAGGGTATGAACACTGAAGCTTTCTTT
>many|TRBV6-5|NA|TRBJ1-3
CASSRPGNTIYF
TGTGCCAGCAGTCGTCCTGGAAACACCATATATTTT
>NA|TRBV6-2/TRBV6-3|TRBD1|TRBJ1-6
CASRPTGRNSPLHF
TGTGCCAGCAGACCGACAGGGAGGAATTCACCCCTCCACTTT
>few|TRBV29-1|NA|TRBJ1-2
CSVGPRHRAGYTF
TGCAGCGTTGGACCCCGGCACAGGGCTGGCTACACCTTC
>NA|TRBV12-3/TRBV12-4|TRBD1|TRBJ2-3
CASSPGQGHTDTQYF
TGTGCCAGCAGTCCAGGACAGGGCCACACAGATACGCAGTATTTT
>many|TRBV19|TRBD2|TRBJ2-1
CASSITPSGGYNNEQFF
TGTGCCAGTAGTATAACCCCTAGCGGGGGATATAACAATGAGCAGTTCTTC
>NA|TRBV6-2/TRBV6-3|TRBD2|TRBJ2-7
CASRRTSYEQYF
TGTGCCAGCAGGAGGACTAGCTACGAGCAGTACTTC
>NA|TRBV18|NA|TRBJ2-2
CASSLWASTDPTGELFF
TGTGCCAGCTCACTCTGGGCCTCGACAGACCCCACCGGGGAGCTGTTTTTT
>NA|TRBV12-3/TRBV12-4|NA|TRBJ1-2
CASSLMEVYGYTF
TGTGCCAGCAGTTTGATGGAGGTCTATGGCTACACCTTC
>few|TRBV29-1|NA|TRBJ1-2
CSAKLGGDYGYTF
TGCAGCGCAAAGCTGGGGGGGGACTATGGCTACACCTTC
>NA|TRBV20-1|NA|TRBJ1-2
CSARSGLNYGYTF
TGCAGTGCTAGAAGCGGCCTTAACTATGGCTACACCTTC
>NA|TRBV6-6|TRBD1|TRBJ1-4
CASSRDSDEKLFF
TGTGCCAGCAGCCGGGACAGCGATGAAAAACTGTTTTTT
>NA|TRBV6-5|TRBD1|TRBJ1-1
CASKNSPGGETEAFF
TGTGCCAGCAAAAATTCCCCAGGGGGAGAAACTGAAGCTTTCTTT
>few|TRBV29-1|NA|TRBJ2-7
CSVETGRSYEQYF
TGCAGCGTCGAGACAGGACGTTCCTACGAGCAGTACTTC
>few|TRBV18|NA|TRBJ2-1
CASSSSGLGEQFF
TGTGCCAGCTCATCGTCAGGATTGGGGGAGCAGTTCTTC
>few|TRBV4-2|TRBD1|TRBJ2-2
CASRLRDSYTGELFF
TGTGCCAGCAGATTACGGGACAGCTACACCGGGGAGCTGTTTTTT
>NA|TRBV14|NA|TRBJ1-1
CASSQDRREAFF
TGTGCCAGCAGCCAAGACCGAAGGGAAGCTTTCTTT